This passage covers 17 T cell receptor beta chains from one sample sequenced in a study of OX40 agonist ivuxolimab in advanced cancers. Library construction relied on the immunoSEQ multiplex PCR assay. TCRdb took this table from immuneACCESS and kept in-frame rearrangements with V and J called. Such tables lack part of the clones; where checked against another copy, unresolved V genes explain under half of the gap, and the rest is unexplained. Counted in this sample were about 58,000 clones; around four fifths of them appeared once. Jointly, the top ten make up over 0.6% of the sample. Sequenced material: CD4+ or CD8+ T cells sorted from blood, taken in a trial of the OX40 agonist ivuxolimab. Source of these receptors: an adult with an advanced solid tumor such as melanoma, head and neck, liver or kidney cancer.

This clone was counted once. The chain couples TRBV6-5 to TRBJ2-1, with unresolved D. Germline V gene lookup returns CDR1 MNHEY and CDR2 SVGAGI. Trimming took off 4 bases at V and 4 bases at J, with 2 bases between the two ends. The CDR3 totals 11 residues. CDR3 loop: CASSWYNEQFF. The CDR3 DNA is TGTGCCAGCAGTTGGTACAATGAGCAGTTCTTC.

CDR3 sequence reads: CASSWTSGGTGELFF. The CDR3, as DNA: TGTGCCAGCAGCTGGACTAGCGGGGGAACCGGGGAGCTGTTTTTT. V is TRBV6-6 and J is TRBJ2-2; 13 bases align to TRBD2. The germline CDR1 and CDR2 sequences are MNHNY and SVGAGI (reference sequence). The CDR3 has 15 amino acids. V shed 6 bases, J shed 5 bases, and the junction held 3 bases outside the gene matches.

The chain has TRBV29-1 and TRBJ2-2, with TRBD1 matching 7 bases. The CDR3 loop spans 12 amino acids. Germline-derived CDR1 and CDR2 are SQVTM and ANQGSEA. J was trimmed by 3 bases and V by 7 bases; bases with no gene match: 2. As DNA, the CDR3 is TGCAGCGCCGGGACAGACACCGGGGAGCTGTTTTTT. This gives the protein CSAGTDTGELFF.

This chain joins TRBV11-3 and TRBJ2-5; D is possibly TRBD2 (5 bases). CDR1 SGHNT and CDR2 YENEEA come from the germline V gene. This CDR3 is built from 14 residues. V dropped 0 bases and J dropped 8 bases, with 13 bases sitting between them. The chain's CDR3 is CASSLDSSGRTQYF. In DNA, the CDR3 is TGTGCCAGCAGCTTAGATTCCTCGGGAAGAACCCAGTACTTC.

The J gene is TRBJ1-6, the V gene TRBV27, with a tentative D call TRBD1 (6 bases). Germline CDR1 reads MNHEY; CDR2 reads SMNVEV (reference sequence). This CDR3 spans 15 amino acids. V lost 2 bases to trimming and J lost 9 bases, with 14 bases between them. The CDR3 protein is CASSLGQGRGSPLHF. The CDR3 DNA reads as TGTGCCAGCAGTTTAGGCCAGGGGAGGGGTTCACCCCTCCACTTT.

DNA of the CDR3: TGTGCCAGCAGTGAAACGCCGCCCGCGAACACCGGGGAGCTGTTTTTT. It yields the protein CASSETPPANTGELFF. The gene calls are TRBV2 and TRBJ2-2; no reliable D call. There are 16 residues in the CDR3. Germline values: CDR1 SNHLY, CDR2 FYNNEI. V was cut by 2 bases and J by 0 bases, with 10 bases left in between.

This chain links TRBV7-2 with TRBJ1-1; 10 bases match TRBD1. Per germline, CDR1 SGHTA and CDR2 FQGNSA. V was clipped by 1 base and J by 6 bases; unmatched bases: 5. This CDR3 has 15 residues. The CDR3 DNA is TGTGCCAGCAGCTTAGATGGGACAGGGGACTCTGAAGCTTTCTTT. Translated: CASSLDGTGDSEAFF.

This chain links TRBV19 with TRBJ2-7, with 11 bases that match TRBD1. With 4 bases clipped from V and 4 bases from J, the junction kept 6 bases outside the gene matches. The germline V gene has CDR1 LNHDA and CDR2 SQIVND (reference sequence). This CDR3 has 15 residues. The CDR3 DNA is TGTGCCAGTAGTACCAAGGGACAGGGGGTATACGAGCAGTACTTC. It translates to CASSTKGQGVYEQYF.

This sequence joins TRBV28 and TRBJ2-7, with 8 bases that match TRBD2. Per the germline V gene, CDR1 is MDHEN and CDR2 is SYDVKM. V trimming: 8 bases; J trimming: 3 bases; junction bases outside the gene matches: 6. CDR3 length equals 13 residues. This chain's CDR3 is CASAGGGLYEQYF. CDR3 DNA: TGTGCCAGCGCCGGGGGGGGGCTCTACGAGCAGTACTTC.

The chain employs TRBV28 and TRBJ2-3, with D maybe TRBD1 (6 bases). Germline values: CDR1 MDHEN, CDR2 SYDVKM. Trimming pared 6 bases from V and 0 bases from J, leaving 7 bases between. This CDR3 spans 13 amino acids. Here the CDR3 reads CASRDSSTDTQYF. CDR3 in DNA: TGTGCCAGCAGGGACAGTAGCACAGATACGCAGTATTTT.

The CDR3 spells CASSSLGWGAQETQYF. CDR3 nucleotides: TGTGCCAGCAGCTCCCTGGGGTGGGGGGCGCAAGAGACCCAGTACTTC. This chain uses TRBV11-3 with TRBJ2-5, with D possibly being TRBD1 or TRBD2 (6 bases each). Germline V gene sequence: CDR1 SGHNT, CDR2 YENEEA. Trimming removed 4 bases from V and 2 bases from J, with 17 bases in between. This CDR3 contains 16 residues.

J is TRBJ2-7 and V is TRBV19; D remains unclear. This CDR3 is 12 amino acids long. Trimming pared 4 bases from V and 4 bases from J, leaving 8 bases between. CDR1 is LNHDA and CDR2 is SQIVND in the germline V gene (reference sequence). The CDR3 region has the DNA TGTGCCAGTAGTAACGTTTGGTACGAGCAGTACTTC. It yields the protein CASSNVWYEQYF.

The V gene is TRBV5-1, the J gene TRBJ1-2; TRBD1 might be the D (6 bases). Trimming shortened V by 4 bases and J by 7 bases, and 17 bases separated the two germline ends. Germline CDR1 is SGHRS and CDR2 is YFSETQ. The CDR3 sequence is 14 residues long. The CDR3, as DNA: TGCGCCAGCAGCCCAAGGACAGACACCTCTGGCTACACCTTC. Translated: CASSPRTDTSGYTF.

This chain links TRBV4-1 with TRBJ2-3, with TRBD1 matching 11 bases. Trimming removed 2 bases from V and 4 bases from J; junction bases left unmatched: 2. The CDR3 covers 15 residues. Looked up from germline, CDR1 is MGHRA and CDR2 is YSYEKL. In DNA, the CDR3 is TGCGCCAGCAGCCAACCGGGACAGGGGGCAGATACGCAGTATTTT. Protein: CASSQPGQGADTQYF.

This rearrangement joins TRBV7-9 to TRBJ2-5; tentatively, D is TRBD2 (6 bases). CDR1 is SEHNR and CDR2 is FQNEAQ in the germline V gene (reference sequence). The ends were cut back, 3 bases at V and 1 base at J, with 12 bases in the middle. There are 15 residues in the CDR3. The CDR3 protein is CASSLDPGLQETQYF. The CDR3 bases are TGTGCCAGCAGCTTGGATCCGGGACTCCAAGAGACCCAGTACTTC.

The gene calls are TRBV7-2 and TRBJ2-7; D is tentatively TRBD1 or TRBD2 (6 bases each). V was trimmed by 5 bases and J by 1 base, leaving 12 bases between them. Germline V lookup: CDR1 SGHTA, CDR2 FQGNSA. The CDR3 is made up of 14 amino acids. CDR3 in DNA: TGTGCCAGCAGCCAGTGGGGGGCATCCTACGAGCAGTACTTC. It is translated as CASSQWGASYEQYF.

The chain employs TRBV19 and TRBJ1-2; a weak D match, TRBD1 (6 bases). V lost 5 bases to trimming and J lost 7 bases, with 14 bases between them. The CDR3 has 13 amino acids. Germline loops: CDR1 LNHDA, CDR2 SQIVND (reference sequence). CDR3 sequence (DNA): TGTGCCAGTAGTCGGGGGGCCCCCGCTGGCTACACCTTC. This gives the protein CASSRGAPAGYTF.